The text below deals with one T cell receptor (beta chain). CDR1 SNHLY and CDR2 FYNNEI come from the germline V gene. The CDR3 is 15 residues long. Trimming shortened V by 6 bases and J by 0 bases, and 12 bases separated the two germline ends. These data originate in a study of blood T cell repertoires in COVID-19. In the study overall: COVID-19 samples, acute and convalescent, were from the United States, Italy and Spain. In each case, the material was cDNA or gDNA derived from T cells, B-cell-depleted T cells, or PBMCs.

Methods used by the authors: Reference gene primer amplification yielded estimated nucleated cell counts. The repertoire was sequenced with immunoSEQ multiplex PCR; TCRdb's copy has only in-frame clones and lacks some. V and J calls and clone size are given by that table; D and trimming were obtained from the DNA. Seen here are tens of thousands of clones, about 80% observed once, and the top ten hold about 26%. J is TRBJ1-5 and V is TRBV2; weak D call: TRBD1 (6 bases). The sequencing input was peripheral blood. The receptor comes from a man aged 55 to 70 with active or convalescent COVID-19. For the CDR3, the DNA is TGTGCCAGCAGGGGACAAACTCTTAGCAATCAGCCCCAGCATTTT. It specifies CASRGQTLSNQPQHF.